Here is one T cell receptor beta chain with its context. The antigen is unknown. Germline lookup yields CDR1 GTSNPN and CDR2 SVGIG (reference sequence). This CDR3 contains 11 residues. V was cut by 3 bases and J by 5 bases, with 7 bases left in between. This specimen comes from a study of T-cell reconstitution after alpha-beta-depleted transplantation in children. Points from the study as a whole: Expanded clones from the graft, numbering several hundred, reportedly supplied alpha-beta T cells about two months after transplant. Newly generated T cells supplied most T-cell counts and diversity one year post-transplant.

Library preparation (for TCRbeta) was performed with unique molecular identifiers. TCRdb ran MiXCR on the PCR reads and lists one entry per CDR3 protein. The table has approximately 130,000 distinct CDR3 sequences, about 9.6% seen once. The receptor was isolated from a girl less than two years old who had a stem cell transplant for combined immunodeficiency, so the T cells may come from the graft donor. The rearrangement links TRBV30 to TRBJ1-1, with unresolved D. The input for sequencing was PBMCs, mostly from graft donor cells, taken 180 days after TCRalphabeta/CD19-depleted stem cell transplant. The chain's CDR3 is CAWSRDTEAFF. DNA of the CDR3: TGTGCCTGGAGCCGGGATACTGAAGCTTTCTTT. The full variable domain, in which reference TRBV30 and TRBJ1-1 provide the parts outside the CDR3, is SQTIHQWPATLVQPVGSPLSLECTVEGTSNPNLYWYRQAAGRGLQLLFYSVGIGQISSEVPQNLSASRPQDRQFILSSKKLLLSDSGFYLCAWSRDTEAFFGQGTRLTVV.